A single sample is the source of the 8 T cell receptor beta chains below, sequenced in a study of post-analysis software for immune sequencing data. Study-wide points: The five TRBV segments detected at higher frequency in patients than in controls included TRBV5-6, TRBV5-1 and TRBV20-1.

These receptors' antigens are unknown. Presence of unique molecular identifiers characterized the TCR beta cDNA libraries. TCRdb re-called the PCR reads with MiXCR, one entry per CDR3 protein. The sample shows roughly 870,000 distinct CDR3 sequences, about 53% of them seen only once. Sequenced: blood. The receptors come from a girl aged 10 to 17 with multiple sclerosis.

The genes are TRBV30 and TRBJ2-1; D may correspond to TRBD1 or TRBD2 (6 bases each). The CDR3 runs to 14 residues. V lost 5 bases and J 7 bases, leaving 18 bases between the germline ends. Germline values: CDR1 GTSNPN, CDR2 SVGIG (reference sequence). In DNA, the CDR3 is TGTGCCTGGGAGACTAGTCCAGGGGCGAATGAGCAGTTCTTC. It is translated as CAWETSPGANEQFF.

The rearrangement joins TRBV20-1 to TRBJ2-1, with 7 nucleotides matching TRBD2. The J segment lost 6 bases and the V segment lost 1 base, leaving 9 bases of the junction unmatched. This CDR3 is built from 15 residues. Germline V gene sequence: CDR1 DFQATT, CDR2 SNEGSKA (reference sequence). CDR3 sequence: CSARAMRTRINEQFF. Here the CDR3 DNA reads TGCAGTGCTAGAGCAATGAGGACTAGGATCAATGAGCAGTTCTTC.

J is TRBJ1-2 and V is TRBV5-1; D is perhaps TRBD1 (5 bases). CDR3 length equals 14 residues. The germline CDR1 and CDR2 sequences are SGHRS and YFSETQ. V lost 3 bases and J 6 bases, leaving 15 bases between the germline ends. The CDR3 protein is CASSSSGTPDGYTF. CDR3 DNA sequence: TGCGCCAGCAGCTCATCCGGGACGCCGGATGGCTACACCTTC.

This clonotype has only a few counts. CDR3 region: CASSLRASSSEQYF. In DNA, the CDR3 is TGTGCCAGCAGCTTAAGGGCGTCTAGCAGCGAGCAGTACTTC. The rearrangement joins TRBV7-3 to TRBJ2-4; D perhaps matches TRBD2 (5 bases). TRBJ2-7 explains the end of the DNA better; the J call may be wrong. Germline loops: CDR1 SGHTA, CDR2 FQGTGA. The CDR3 runs 14 residues.

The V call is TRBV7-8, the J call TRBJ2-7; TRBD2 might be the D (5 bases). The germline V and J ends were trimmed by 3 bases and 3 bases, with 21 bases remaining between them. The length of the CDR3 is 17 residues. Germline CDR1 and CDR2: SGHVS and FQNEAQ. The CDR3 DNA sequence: TGTGCCAGCAGCTTCCACCGCTCGGGCCAGCGGAGCTACGAGCAGTACTTC. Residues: CASSFHRSGQRSYEQYF.

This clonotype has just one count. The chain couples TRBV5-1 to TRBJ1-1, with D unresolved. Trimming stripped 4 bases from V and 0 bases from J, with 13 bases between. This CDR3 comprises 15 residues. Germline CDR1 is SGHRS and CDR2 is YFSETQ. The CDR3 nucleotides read TGCGCCAGCAGCCCGGCAGGACTAATGAACACTGAAGCTTTCTTT. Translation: CASSPAGLMNTEAFF.

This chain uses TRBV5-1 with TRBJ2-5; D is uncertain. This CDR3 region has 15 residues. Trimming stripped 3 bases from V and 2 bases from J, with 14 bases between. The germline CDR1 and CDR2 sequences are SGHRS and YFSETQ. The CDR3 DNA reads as TGCGCCAGCAGCTCTAAAACAACACCGCAAGAGACCCAGTACTTC. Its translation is CASSSKTTPQETQYF.

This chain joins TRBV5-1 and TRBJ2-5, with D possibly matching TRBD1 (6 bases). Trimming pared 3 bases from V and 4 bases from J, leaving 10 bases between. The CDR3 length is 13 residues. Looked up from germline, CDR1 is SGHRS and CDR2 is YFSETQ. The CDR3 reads CASSYRVRETQYF. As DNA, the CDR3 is TGCGCCAGCAGCTACAGGGTTCGAGAGACCCAGTACTTC.